The T cell receptor (beta chain) described here comes from a study of cytomegalovirus exposure and HLA in healthy donors. Findings and limits, study-wide: According to the study, 150 to 200 TCR beta chains were cytomegalovirus-associated. A classifier reportedly called cytomegalovirus status with high sensitivity and specificity. In a later analysis, first-cohort TCR clusters were found to tend to co-occur in the approximately 120 validation repertoires.

Trimming removed 2 bases from V and 4 bases from J, with 8 bases in between. The CDR3 spans 13 residues. CDR1 is MNHNS, CDR2 SASEGT, per germline. The table came from immunoSEQ multiplex PCR; TCRdb's copy has only in-frame clones and leaves some out. The sample includes 190,000 or so clones, 84% of them seen just once. For this clone: No antigen is known for it.

The chain is built from TRBV6-1 and TRBJ1-2; D might be TRBD1 (5 bases). The clonotype comes from a woman aged 25 to 39 in good health and CMV-seropositive. The source material was PBMCs. In DNA form, the CDR3 reads TGTGCCAGCAGTGAATTGGGGGGCTATGGCTACACCTTC. Translating gives CASSELGGYGYTF.